This T cell receptor (beta chain) was identified during a study of T cells after yellow fever vaccination. Whole-study results and caveats: A limited proportion of clonotypes was detected within both the CD4 and CD8 compartments. Researchers cautioned that FACS-sorted repertoires could harbor abundant clonotypes contaminating from the bulk population.

This clonotype was seen only a few times. Its antigen is unidentified. MiXCR, run by TCRdb on the 5' RACE reads, gives a single entry per CDR3 protein. This table has approximately 550,000 distinct CDR3 sequences, 15% to 20% appearing once. The CDR3 runs to 14 residues. Germline V gene lookup returns CDR1 KGHDR and CDR2 SFDVKD. After removal of 1 base from V and 10 bases from J, the junction contained 6 bases not matched to a gene. The specimen comprised PBMCs, sampled 15 days after the yellow fever booster vaccination. The TCR sequence derives from a man younger than 40 who received the YFV17D yellow fever vaccine. The chain is built from TRBV24-1 and TRBJ2-1, with TRBD1 matching over 7 bases. The CDR3 coding sequence is TGTGCCACCAGTGATTTAAAGGGGGCAAGGGAGCAGTTCTTC. Residues: CATSDLKGAREQFF.